This T cell receptor (beta chain) was retrieved from a study of blood T cell repertoires in COVID-19. As for the study in general: Collection of acute and convalescent COVID-19 samples took place in the United States, Italy and Spain. PBMCs, B-cell-depleted T cells, or T cells were the source of the cDNA or gDNA that made up the material.

Clones were read by immunoSEQ multiplex PCR, and TCRdb kept only the in-frame ones, dropping some. Among 200,000 to 250,000 clones, just under 90% were seen once, and the ten largest hold approximately 2.6%. Germline V gene lookup returns CDR1 MDHEN and CDR2 SYDVKM. CDR3 length: 16 residues. The ends were cut back, 8 bases at V and 0 bases at J, with 17 bases in the middle. V and J are TRBV28 and TRBJ1-5, with D uncertain. The TCR comes from a man aged 25 to 40 with COVID-19, enrolled during active disease. The sample consisted of peripheral blood. The CDR3 spells CASHTWRVISNQPQHF. CDR3 bases: TGTGCCAGCCATACGTGGAGGGTAATTAGCAATCAGCCCCAGCATTTT.